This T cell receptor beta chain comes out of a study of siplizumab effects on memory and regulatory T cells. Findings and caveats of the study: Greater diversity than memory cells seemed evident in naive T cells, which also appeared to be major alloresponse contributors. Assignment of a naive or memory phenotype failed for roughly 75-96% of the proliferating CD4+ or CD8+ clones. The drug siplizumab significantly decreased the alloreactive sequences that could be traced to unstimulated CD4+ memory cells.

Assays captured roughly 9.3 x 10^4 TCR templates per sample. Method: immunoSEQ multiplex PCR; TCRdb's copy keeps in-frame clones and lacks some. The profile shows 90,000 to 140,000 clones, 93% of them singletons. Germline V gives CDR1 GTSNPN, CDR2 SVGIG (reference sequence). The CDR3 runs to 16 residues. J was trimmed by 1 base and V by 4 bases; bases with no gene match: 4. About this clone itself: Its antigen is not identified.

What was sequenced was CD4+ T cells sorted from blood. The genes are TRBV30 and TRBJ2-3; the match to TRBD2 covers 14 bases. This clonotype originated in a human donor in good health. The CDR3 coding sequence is TGTGCCTGGACTCTGGGACTAGCGGGAGGCACAGATACGCAGTATTTT. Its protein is CAWTLGLAGGTDTQYF.